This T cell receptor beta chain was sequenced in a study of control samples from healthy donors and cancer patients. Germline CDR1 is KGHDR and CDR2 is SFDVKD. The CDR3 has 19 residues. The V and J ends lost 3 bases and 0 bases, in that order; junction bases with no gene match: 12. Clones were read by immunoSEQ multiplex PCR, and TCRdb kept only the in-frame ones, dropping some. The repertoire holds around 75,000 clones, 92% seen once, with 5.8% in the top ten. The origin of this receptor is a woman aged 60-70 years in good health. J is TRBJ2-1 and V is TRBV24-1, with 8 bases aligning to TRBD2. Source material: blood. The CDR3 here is CATSDPTWAGGGSYNEQFF. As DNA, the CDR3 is TGTGCCACCAGTGATCCCACTTGGGCGGGAGGAGGCTCCTACAATGAGCAGTTCTTC.